One and the same sample provided the 18 T cell receptor beta chains below, sequenced in a study of response to subunit inactivated influenza vaccine. Via MiXCR, TCRdb re-called the RT-PCR reads, giving one row per CDR3 protein. In the table there are fewer than 200,000 distinct CDR3 sequences, approximately 9.2% of which are singletons. The sample consisted of non-naive T cells sorted from PBMCs, taken on the day of vaccination. These receptor sequences come from a middle-aged man who received an inactivated influenza vaccine.

This clonotype has a handful of counts. The chain combines TRBV19 with TRBJ2-7; a weak D match, TRBD2 (5 bases). The V gene's germline CDR1 is LNHDA and CDR2 SQIVND (reference sequence). V lost 5 bases and J 5 bases, leaving 16 bases between the germline ends. The CDR3 sequence is 14 residues long. The CDR3 is CASSVRTFLDEQYF. CDR3 sequence (DNA): TGTGCCAGTAGTGTACGGACTTTCTTGGACGAGCAGTACTTC.

The rearrangement links TRBV9 to TRBJ2-2, with D possibly TRBD2 on 6 matching bases. The germline gives CDR1 SGDLS, CDR2 YYNGEE. Trimming shortened V by 0 bases and J by 4 bases, and 10 bases separated the two germline ends. The length of the CDR3 is 15 residues. The CDR3 reads CASSVGGDSTGELFF. In DNA form, the CDR3 reads TGTGCCAGCAGCGTAGGCGGGGATTCCACCGGGGAGCTGTTTTTT.

This clonotype was detected ten times or more. The chain employs TRBV5-1 and TRBJ2-2; D unclear. The CDR3 is 13 residues long. Germline assignment: CDR1 SGHRS and CDR2 YFSETQ. Trimming left V 0 bases short and J 6 bases short, with 6 bases between. The chain's CDR3 is CASSLDPAGELFF. The CDR3 bases are TGCGCCAGCAGCTTGGACCCTGCCGGGGAGCTGTTTTTT.

At least ten counts were recorded for this clonotype. CDR3 sequence reads: CASSLSGGSSYNEQFF. CDR3 sequence (DNA): TGCGCCAGCAGCTTGTCGGGGGGGAGCTCCTACAATGAGCAGTTCTTC. The chain links TRBV5-1 to TRBJ2-1; 8 positions match TRBD2. The germline V gene encodes CDR1 SGHRS and CDR2 YFSETQ. The CDR3 contains 16 residues. Losses at the gene ends were 1 base for V and 0 bases for J; bases not matched to a gene: 3. Based on the CDR3 plus reference TRBV5-1 and TRBJ2-1, the full variable domain is KAGVTQTPRYLIKTRGQQVTLSCSPISGHRSVSWYQQTPGQGLQFLFEYFSETQRNKGNFPGRFSGRQFSNSRSEMNVSTLELGDSALYLCASSLSGGSSYNEQFFGPGTRLTVL.

This sequence joins TRBV12-3 or TRBV12-4 and TRBJ1-5, with D tentatively TRBD1 (5 bases). The length of the CDR3 is 15 residues. V lost 3 bases, J lost 2 bases, and 11 bases lay in between. Here the CDR3 reads CASSFGGRGNQPQHF. In DNA, the CDR3 is TGTGCCAGCAGTTTCGGGGGACGTGGCAATCAGCCCCAGCATTTT.

This rearrangement joins TRBV6-2 or TRBV6-3 to TRBJ2-5; 7 bases map to TRBD1. J gave up 2 bases and V 6 bases, and 6 bases lay outside the gene matches. Germline assignment: CDR1 MNHEY and CDR2 SVGEGT. The CDR3 consists of 14 residues. Here the CDR3 DNA reads TGTGCCAGCAGGAAAGACAGGGTACAAGAGACCCAGTACTTC. It is translated as CASRKDRVQETQYF.

This clonotype was detected many times. The rearrangement joins TRBV4-3 to TRBJ2-2; D perhaps matches TRBD2 (6 bases). Per germline, CDR1 LGHNA and CDR2 YSLEER. This CDR3 is 14 amino acids long. The V and J ends lost 5 bases and 3 bases respectively, with 10 bases between them. The CDR3 loop is CASSAGRYTGELFF. The DNA of the CDR3 is TGCGCCAGCAGCGCAGGGAGGTACACCGGGGAGCTGTTTTTT.

Ten or more counts support this clonotype. This sequence joins TRBV15 and TRBJ2-3; possibly TRBD1 for D (5 bases). Germline CDR1 LNHNV, CDR2 YYDKDF (reference sequence). The V gene lost 2 bases and the J gene lost 0 bases, with 12 bases spanning the gap. The CDR3 totals 16 residues. The CDR3 here is CATSRQGLSSTDTQYF. DNA of the CDR3: TGTGCCACCAGCAGACAGGGATTATCTAGCACAGATACGCAGTATTTT.

This clonotype was seen many times. The chain links TRBV20-1 to TRBJ2-2; 8 bases are a match to TRBD1. The CDR3 is 14 amino acids. Looked up from germline, CDR1 is DFQATT and CDR2 is SNEGSKA (reference sequence). The ends lost 6 bases at V and 3 bases at J; junction bases unmatched: 6. This CDR3 is CSAAGGAYTGELFF. The CDR3 coding sequence is TGCAGTGCCGCAGGGGGCGCTTACACCGGGGAGCTGTTTTTT.

CDR3 DNA sequence: TGTGCCAGCAGTTTAAGGGGGGTCGGGAGGGTGCCCGGGGAGCTGTTTTTT. Protein product: CASSLRGVGRVPGELFF. The genes are TRBV12-3 or TRBV12-4 and TRBJ2-2; 8 nucleotides match TRBD2. V dropped 2 bases and J dropped 6; count of bases not matched to a gene: 11. The CDR3 has 17 amino acids.

The CDR3: CSVGTGPTNEKLFF. CDR3 sequence (DNA): TGCAGCGTTGGGACAGGGCCAACTAATGAAAAACTGTTTTTT. The rearrangement uses TRBV29-1 and TRBJ1-4, with TRBD1 identical over 8 bases. Germline V CDR1 and CDR2: SQVTM, ANQGSEA. V dropped 4 bases and J dropped 0; count of bases not matched to a gene: 1. The CDR3 consists of 14 residues.

This clonotype was seen a handful of times. V usage is TRBV18 and J usage is TRBJ2-5; TRBD2 might be the D (6 bases). The V gene lost 6 bases and the J gene lost 9 bases, with 17 bases spanning the gap. This CDR3 is built from 13 residues. Germline loops: CDR1 KGHSH, CDR2 LQKENI. DNA for the CDR3: TGTGCCAGCTCTCCTAGCGTGGGGAGTTCCCAGTACTTC. It is translated as CASSPSVGSSQYF.

V is TRBV19 and J is TRBJ2-2, with D tentatively TRBD2 (5 bases). The CDR3 runs to 14 residues. Trimming removed 5 bases at V and 4 bases at J, with 11 bases between. The germline V gene has CDR1 LNHDA and CDR2 SQIVND (reference sequence). The CDR3 DNA reads TGTGCCAGTAGTGAGGTAGCGATCACCGGGGAGCTGTTTTTT. As protein: CASSEVAITGELFF.

The rearrangement joins TRBV5-1 to TRBJ2-7; TRBD1 matches 11 bases. Germline trimming cut 0 bases from V and 1 base from J; bases unmatched to any gene: 3. Per germline, CDR1 SGHRS and CDR2 YFSETQ. The CDR3 is made up of 16 amino acids. This CDR3 reads CASSLGGQGVSYEQYF. The CDR3 DNA is TGCGCCAGCAGCTTGGGGGGACAGGGGGTTTCCTACGAGCAGTACTTC.

This clonotype was seen ten or more times. The rearrangement links TRBV20-1 to TRBJ2-4, with D hard to call. Germline V lookup: CDR1 DFQATT, CDR2 SNEGSKA (reference sequence). CDR3 size: 13 residues. Trimming shortened V by 4 bases and J by 0 bases, and 7 bases separated the two germline ends. The CDR3 region has the DNA TGCAGTGCTACGCTCCTAGCCAAAAACATTCAGTACTTC. Protein sequence: CSATLLAKNIQYF.

The rearrangement joins TRBV6-5 to TRBJ2-7; D is ambiguous. The CDR3 covers 15 residues. Germline V lookup: CDR1 MNHEY, CDR2 SVGAGI. The germline V and J ends were trimmed by 1 base and 2 bases, with 12 bases remaining between them. This CDR3 reads CASSYWEPKTYEQYF. Written as DNA, the CDR3 is TGTGCCAGCAGTTACTGGGAACCCAAGACCTACGAGCAGTACTTC.

This clonotype turned up a few times. The gene calls are TRBV12-3 or TRBV12-4 and TRBJ1-5; 8 bases are a match to TRBD1. J was trimmed by 5 bases and V by 1 base; bases with no gene match: 1. The CDR3 is made up of 14 amino acids. Here the CDR3 reads CASSLGQGYQPQHF. DNA of the CDR3: TGTGCCAGCAGTTTAGGACAGGGGTATCAGCCCCAGCATTTT.

The rearrangement uses TRBV7-9 and TRBJ1-2; no definite D call. The V gene lost 2 bases and the J gene lost 3 bases, with 10 bases spanning the gap. The CDR3 totals 14 residues. Germline V gene sequence: CDR1 SEHNR, CDR2 FQNEAQ (reference sequence). The CDR3 region is CASSLTDPHYGYTF. The CDR3 nucleotides read TGTGCCAGCAGCTTAACAGACCCTCACTATGGCTACACCTTC.